The sequence of this T cell receptor beta chain was determined in a study of blood T cell repertoires in COVID-19. Study-level information: The analysed material was cDNA or gDNA that came from T cells, B-cell-depleted T cells, or PBMCs.

Germline V gene lookup returns CDR1 GTSNPN and CDR2 SVGIG (reference sequence). V was pared by 1 base and J by 4 bases, with 13 bases between. This CDR3 contains 14 residues. This clone has more than one count but fewer than ten. The protocol was immunoSEQ multiplex PCR, while the TCRdb copy is restricted to in-frame clones and leaves out a portion. Altogether about 41,000 clones are present, 87% being singletons, with the ten largest covering around 4%. Specimen: peripheral blood. The chain employs TRBV30 and TRBJ1-1, with D perhaps TRBD1 (5 bases). The source is a man aged 55 to 70 with acute or convalescent COVID-19. The CDR3 sequence is CAWSGTTALTEAFF. The CDR3 nucleotides are TGTGCCTGGAGTGGGACGACAGCTCTCACTGAAGCTTTCTTT.